The 2 T cell receptor beta chains below come from one sample, sequenced in a study of T-cell memory formation after mild COVID-19. TCRdb reanalysed the 5' RACE reads using MiXCR and keeps one entry per CDR3 protein. Of approximately 150,000 distinct CDR3 sequences in the sample, more than 12% are singletons; the top ten hold approximately 14%. Sequencing was performed on PBMCs or a T cell subset sorted from them (not recorded which). The receptors were sampled from an adult woman who had mild COVID-19 (a few samples of this study predate the infection). Cell type and time point are not known.

The chain employs TRBV6-5 and TRBJ2-7; tentatively, D is TRBD1 (6 bases). Germline V CDR1 and CDR2: MNHEY, SVGAGI. V gave up 0 bases and J gave up 2 bases, with 11 bases separating them. The CDR3 has 15 amino acids. For the CDR3, the DNA is TGTGCCAGCAGTTACTCGAGTAACAGGGCCTACGAGCAGTACTTC. Amino acid sequence: CASSYSSNRAYEQYF.

The sample holds many counts of this clonotype. The chain joins TRBV6-4 to TRBJ2-2; D is possibly TRBD1 (5 bases). The CDR3 extends over 12 amino acids. The V and J ends lost 4 bases and 5 bases respectively, with 5 bases between them. From germline, CDR1 is MRHNA and CDR2 SNTAGT. DNA for the CDR3: TGTGCCAGCAGTGGACAGACCGGGGAGCTGTTTTTT. Amino acid sequence: CASSGQTGELFF.